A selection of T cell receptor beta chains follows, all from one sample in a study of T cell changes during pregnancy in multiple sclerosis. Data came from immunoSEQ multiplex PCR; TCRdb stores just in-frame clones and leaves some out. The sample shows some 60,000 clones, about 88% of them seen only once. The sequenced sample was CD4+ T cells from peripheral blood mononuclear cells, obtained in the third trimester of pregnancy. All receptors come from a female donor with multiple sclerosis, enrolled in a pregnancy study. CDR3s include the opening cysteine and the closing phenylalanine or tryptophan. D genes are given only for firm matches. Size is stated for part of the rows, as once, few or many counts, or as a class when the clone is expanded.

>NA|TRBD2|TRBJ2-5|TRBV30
TGTGCCTGGAGTGTACCTAGCGGGGGGCAAGAGACCCAGTACTTC
CAWSVPSGGQETQYF
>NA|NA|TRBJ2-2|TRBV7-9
TGTGCCAGCAGCTTAGATAGCGCCGGGGAGCTGTTTTTT
CASSLDSAGELFF
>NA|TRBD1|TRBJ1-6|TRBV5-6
TGTGCCAGCAGCTTGGAGACAGGGACGGGTTCACCCCTCCACTTT
CASSLETGTGSPLHF
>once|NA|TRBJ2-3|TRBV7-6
TGTGCCAGCAGCGAAGCGACAGATACGCAGTATTTT
CASSEATDTQYF
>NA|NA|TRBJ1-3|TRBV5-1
TGCGCCAGCAGCTTCGGGGTTTCAGCGGGAAACACCATATATTTT
CASSFGVSAGNTIYF
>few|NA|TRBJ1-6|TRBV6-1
TGTGCCAGCAAGGTTAGGGGGTTGTATTCACCCCTCCACTTT
CASKVRGLYSPLHF
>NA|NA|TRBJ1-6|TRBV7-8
TGTGCCAGCAGCTTAGTCGGTAATAATTCACCCCTCCACTTT
CASSLVGNNSPLHF
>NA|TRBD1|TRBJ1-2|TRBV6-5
TGTGCCAGTCTTTTAACACCAGGGGGACAGTATGGCTACACCTTC
CASLLTPGGQYGYTF
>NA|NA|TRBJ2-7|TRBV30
TGTGCCTGGAGTGGAGAAGGGTCAGGGAGGTTGTACGGCGAGCAGTACTTC
CAWSGEGSGRLYGEQYF
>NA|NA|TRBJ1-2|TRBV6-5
TGTGCCAGCAGTGCCCAGGGAAGCTATGGCTACACCTTC
CASSAQGSYGYTF
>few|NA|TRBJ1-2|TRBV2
TGTGCCAGCCGTTTAAACTATGGCTACACCTTC
CASRLNYGYTF
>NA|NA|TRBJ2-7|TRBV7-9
TGTGCCAGCAGACCAACAGGACCCAGCGAGCAGTACTTC
CASRPTGPSEQYF
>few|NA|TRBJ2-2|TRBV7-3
TGTGCCAGCAGCTTACCGGGTACCGGGGAGCTGTTTTTT
CASSLPGTGELFF
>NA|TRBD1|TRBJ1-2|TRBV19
TGTGCCAGTAGTAGACAACGGACAGGGGAATATGGCTACACCTTC
CASSRQRTGEYGYTF
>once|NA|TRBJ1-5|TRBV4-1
TGCGCCAGCAGCCAAGATACAGGCCTTAAGCCCCAGCATTTT
CASSQDTGLKPQHF
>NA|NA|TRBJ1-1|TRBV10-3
TGTGCCATCAGTGGCCCATCGAGCGGGGGGAACACTGAAGCTTTCTTT
CAISGPSSGGNTEAFF
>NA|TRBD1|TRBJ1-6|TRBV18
TGTGCCAGCTCACCACTCGGACAGGGGAATTCACCCCTCCACTTT
CASSPLGQGNSPLHF
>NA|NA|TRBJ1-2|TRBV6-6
TGTGCCAGCAGTTACTCGAATCAGGCATCCCCCTATGGCTACACCTTC
CASSYSNQASPYGYTF
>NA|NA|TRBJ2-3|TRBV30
TGTGCCTGGGGTACTAGCACAGATACGCAGTATTTT
CAWGTSTDTQYF
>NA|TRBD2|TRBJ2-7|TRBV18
TGTGCCAGCTCACCACCTTCGGGGGGACTTGCCTACGAGCAGTACTTC
CASSPPSGGLAYEQYF
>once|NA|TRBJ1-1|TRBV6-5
TGTGCCAGCAGTCCCGGGACAAATTTGAACACTGAAGCTTTCTTT
CASSPGTNLNTEAFF
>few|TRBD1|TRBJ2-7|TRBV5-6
TGTGCCAGCAGCTTGGGACAGGGGAGGTACGAGCAGTACTTC
CASSLGQGRYEQYF
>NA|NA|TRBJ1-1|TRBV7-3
TGTGCCAGCAGCAAAGCGAATATGAACACTGAAGCTTTCTTT
CASSKANMNTEAFF
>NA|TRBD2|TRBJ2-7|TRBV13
TGTGCCAGCAGCTTACTGGCTAGCGGGAGCCCGAACGAGCAGTACTTC
CASSLLASGSPNEQYF
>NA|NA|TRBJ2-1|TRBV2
TGTGCCAGCAGTCCACATTACAATGAGCAGTTCTTC
CASSPHYNEQFF
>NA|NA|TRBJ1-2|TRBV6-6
TGTGCCAGCAGTCTCCGCGGGGCCTATGGCTACACCTTC
CASSLRGAYGYTF
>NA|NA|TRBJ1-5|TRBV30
TGTGCCTGGAGTTTGGGACTTAGCAATCAGCCCCAGCATTTT
CAWSLGLSNQPQHF
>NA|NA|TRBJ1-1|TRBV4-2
TGTGCCAGCAGCCCAAATGGGCTGCAGTGGGTCGGATCGAGCACTGAAGCTTTCTTT
CASSPNGLQWVGSSTEAFF